This entry lists 20 T cell receptor beta chains sequenced from one sample in a study of blood T cells in healthy people across ages. Together with a sample-barcoded 5' primer, a J-beta primer mix was included in a second PCR lasting about 6 to 12 cycles. TCRdb redid the calling of the 5' RACE reads with MiXCR, one entry per CDR3 protein. The table shows approximately 830,000 distinct CDR3 sequences, with approximately 67% occurring only once. Sequenced: blood. The origin of the receptors is a young man in good health.

The table lists this clonotype with a few counts. The chain combines TRBV29-1 with TRBJ1-6; 9 nucleotides match TRBD1. CDR3 size: 13 residues. Germline V gives CDR1 SQVTM, CDR2 ANQGSEA. J gave up 9 bases and V 7 bases, and 7 bases lay outside the gene matches. CDR3 amino acids: CSARTGESSPLHF. Written as DNA, the CDR3 is TGCAGCGCCCGGACAGGGGAGAGTTCACCCCTCCACTTT.

A note on this clonotype: This may stem from a read error, because a much larger clone lies one nucleotide away. The chain combines TRBV2 with TRBJ2-7; TRBD1 might be the D (6 bases). Looked up from germline, CDR1 is SNHLY and CDR2 is FYNNEI. This CDR3 has 12 amino acids. Trimming pared 10 bases from V and 4 bases from J, leaving 14 bases between. CDR3 residues: CANSFGQYEQYF. DNA of the CDR3: TGTGCCAACAGCTTTGGACAGTACGAGCAGTACTTC.

The chain combines TRBV10-3 with TRBJ2-7, with a weak D call TRBD1 (5 bases). Germline V gene sequence: CDR1 ENHRY, CDR2 SYGVKD. Trimming cost V 2 bases and J 0 bases, with 11 bases left between them. This CDR3 has 15 amino acids. Here the CDR3 DNA reads TGTGCCATCAGTGAGGCGAGACAGCTCTCCTACGAGCAGTACTTC. Translating it yields CAISEARQLSYEQYF.

The chain couples TRBV28 to TRBJ2-7; no clear D. Trimming shortened V by 0 bases and J by 0 bases, and 9 bases separated the two germline ends. CDR3 length: 15 residues. From germline, CDR1 is MDHEN and CDR2 SYDVKM. CDR3 coding DNA: TGTGCCAGCAGTTTATGGGAAGGGCCCTCCTACGAGCAGTACTTC. It encodes CASSLWEGPSYEQYF. Full variable domain (remainder filled in from reference TRBV28 and TRBJ2-7): DVKVTQSSRYLVKRTGEKVFLECVQDMDHENMFWYRQDPGLGLRLIYFSYDVKMKEKGDIPEGYSVSREKKERFSLILESASTNQTSMYLCASSLWEGPSYEQYFGPGTRLTVT.

The CDR3 coding sequence is TGTGCCAGCAGCCCAAAGGACCGATACGAGCAGTACTTC. Translation: CASSPKDRYEQYF. The rearrangement uses TRBV7-9 and TRBJ2-7, with D unresolved. Germline lookup yields CDR1 SEHNR and CDR2 FQNEAQ (reference sequence). V shed 5 bases and J shed 4 bases, with 12 bases lying between them. CDR3 length: 13 amino acids.

The chain employs TRBV20-1 and TRBJ2-5; 10 bases match TRBD2. TRBJ2-7 explains the end of the DNA better; the J call may be wrong. The germline CDR1 and CDR2 sequences are DFQATT and SNEGSKA (reference sequence). The CDR3 extends over 16 amino acids. As DNA, the CDR3 is TGCAGTGCTAGAGATGTGCAGCGGGGGGGGACCTACGAGCAGTACTTC. This translates into CSARDVQRGGTYEQYF.

CDR3 sequence (DNA): TGTGCCAGCAGGTCAAACACAGATACGCAGTATTTT. Translated, it gives CASRSNTDTQYF. The chain has TRBV12-3 or TRBV12-4 and TRBJ2-3, with D unresolved. Trimming left V 6 bases short and J 2 bases short, with 6 bases between. The CDR3 length is 12 residues.

The J gene is TRBJ2-7, the V gene TRBV20-1, with no clear D. Trimming left V 6 bases short and J 4 bases short, with 10 bases between. The CDR3 is 11 amino acids. Germline CDR1 and CDR2: DFQATT and SNEGSKA (reference sequence). The DNA for the CDR3 is TGCAGTGCCCCATTAGCTTACGAGCAGTACTTC. Amino acid sequence: CSAPLAYEQYF.

The rearrangement joins TRBV7-3 to TRBJ2-3; D gene ambiguous. V was clipped by 4 bases and J by 9 bases, with 11 bases between them. This CDR3 has 12 amino acids. In germline, CDR1 is SGHTA, CDR2 FQGTGA. The CDR3 here is CASSSDVGTQYF. CDR3 bases: TGTGCCAGCAGCTCCGACGTTGGAACGCAGTATTTT.

The chain recombines TRBV20-1 with TRBJ2-5; D may be TRBD2 (6 bases). The J call may not be correct, given that the DNA end is closer to TRBJ2-4. The CDR3 spans 14 residues. Germline CDR1 DFQATT, CDR2 SNEGSKA (reference sequence). The CDR3 region is CSARDLGRKNIQYF. CDR3 nucleotides: TGCAGTGCTAGAGATCTTGGGAGGAAAAACATTCAGTACTTC.

J is TRBJ1-1 and V is TRBV9; D is undetermined. V lost 3 bases and J lost 1, with 7 bases in between. There are 13 residues in the CDR3. Germline assignment: CDR1 SGDLS and CDR2 YYNGEE. DNA for the CDR3: TGTGCCAGCAGCGGGAACAGGAACACTGAAGCTTTCTTT. As protein: CASSGNRNTEAFF.

This chain connects TRBV7-6 to TRBJ2-5; D perhaps matches TRBD2 (6 bases). Trimming shortened V by 3 bases and J by 4 bases, and 12 bases separated the two germline ends. Germline lookup yields CDR1 SGHVS and CDR2 FNYEAQ. The CDR3 has 14 amino acids. The CDR3 DNA follows: TGTGCCAGCAGCTTTGGCCTAGCGCGAGAGACCCAGTACTTC. Amino acid sequence: CASSFGLARETQYF.

The genes are TRBV29-1 and TRBJ2-6, with TRBD1 as a possible D gene (6 bases). The CDR3 contains 14 residues. Germline-derived CDR1 and CDR2 are SQVTM and ANQGSEA. Between the trimmed V and J ends, which lost 4 bases and 4 bases, there was a span of 11 bases. CDR3 sequence reads: CSVAGAEGANVLTF. The CDR3 DNA follows: TGCAGCGTTGCAGGGGCGGAAGGGGCCAACGTCCTGACTTTC.

Notes on this clonotype: An end of the junction does not agree with germline; a read error may underlie this. V and J are TRBV7-2 and TRBJ2-1; D remains ambiguous. Germline V gives CDR1 SGHTA, CDR2 FQGNSA. The CDR3 totals 14 residues. The CDR3 region is CASTLALSYNEQFF. In DNA, the CDR3 is TGTGCCAGCACCTTAGCCCTATCCTACAATGAGCAGTTCTTC.

The gene calls are TRBV12-3 or TRBV12-4 and TRBJ1-2; tentative D call: TRBD1 (6 bases). V gave up 5 bases and J gave up 2 bases, with 12 bases separating them. This CDR3 has 14 residues. The CDR3 region is CASSQAGQNYGYTF. DNA of the CDR3: TGTGCCAGCAGTCAAGCCGGACAGAACTATGGCTACACCTTC.

Points on this clonotype: The conserved final phenylalanine or tryptophan is absent from the CDR3, which likely points to a read error. The chain recombines TRBV10-2 with TRBJ2-4, with D tentatively TRBD1 (5 bases). Judging by the DNA end, TRBJ2-7 fits better; the J call may be wrong. Germline V gene lookup returns CDR1 WSHSY and CDR2 SAAADI. This CDR3 has 17 amino acids. The CDR3 here is CASSESTKGPSSYEQYL. The CDR3, as DNA: TGCGCCAGCAGTGAGTCGACGAAGGGGCCGAGCTCCTACGAGCAGTACTTA.

This clonotype appeared many times. The chain carries TRBV5-1 and TRBJ2-3, with D possibly matching TRBD1 (5 bases). CDR3 length equals 14 residues. V was shortened by 0 bases and J by 2 bases, with 7 bases between the two germline ends. CDR1 SGHRS and CDR2 YFSETQ come from the germline V gene. CDR3 amino acids: CASSLDRLTDTQYF. The CDR3 DNA is TGCGCCAGCAGCTTGGACAGGCTCACAGATACGCAGTATTTT.

This clonotype was seen only a few times. The gene calls are TRBV5-1 and TRBJ2-7, with D tentatively TRBD1 (5 bases). Per germline, CDR1 SGHRS and CDR2 YFSETQ. Trimming left V 2 bases short and J 2 bases short, with 11 bases between. The CDR3 is made up of 14 amino acids. The CDR3 here is CASSFTGDTYEQYF. As DNA, the CDR3 is TGCGCCAGCAGCTTCACAGGAGATACCTACGAGCAGTACTTC.

V is TRBV4-3 and J is TRBJ2-3; TRBD2 matches 9 bases. This CDR3 comprises 18 residues. The junction had 11 bases not matched to a gene; V was cut back by 1 base and J by 3 bases. Germline CDR1 is LGHNA and CDR2 is YSLEER. The CDR3 is CASSQVPSGAYGTDTQYF. In nucleotides, the CDR3 is TGCGCCAGCAGCCAAGTTCCTAGCGGGGCCTATGGTACAGATACGCAGTATTTT.

This rearrangement joins TRBV9 to TRBJ2-1, with 9 nucleotides matching TRBD2. This CDR3 contains 14 residues. After removal of 4 bases from V and 6 bases from J, the junction contained 5 bases not matched to a gene. CDR1 and CDR2 from the germline V gene are SGDLS and YYNGEE. CDR3 nucleotide sequence: TGTGCCAGCAGCATAGCGGGGGAGGGCAATGAGCAGTTCTTC. Protein product: CASSIAGEGNEQFF.